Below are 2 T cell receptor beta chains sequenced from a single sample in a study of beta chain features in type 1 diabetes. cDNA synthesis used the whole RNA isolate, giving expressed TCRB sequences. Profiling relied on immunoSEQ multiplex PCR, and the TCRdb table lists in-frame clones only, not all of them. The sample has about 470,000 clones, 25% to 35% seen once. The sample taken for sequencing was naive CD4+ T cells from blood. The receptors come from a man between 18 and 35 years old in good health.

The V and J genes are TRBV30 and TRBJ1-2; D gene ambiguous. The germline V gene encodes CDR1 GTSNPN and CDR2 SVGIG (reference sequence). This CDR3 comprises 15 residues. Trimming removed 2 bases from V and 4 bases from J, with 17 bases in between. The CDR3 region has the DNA TGTGCCTGGAGTTACCCCCGGCAGGCGGGCTATGGCTACACCTTC. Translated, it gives CAWSYPRQAGYGYTF.

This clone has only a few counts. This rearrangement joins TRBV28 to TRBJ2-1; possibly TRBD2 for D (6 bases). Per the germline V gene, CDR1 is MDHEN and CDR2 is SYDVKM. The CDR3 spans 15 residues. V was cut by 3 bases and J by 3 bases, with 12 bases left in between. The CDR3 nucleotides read TGTGCCAGCAGTTTTGGGCGGGGCCGCTACAATGAGCAGTTCTTC. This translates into CASSFGRGRYNEQFF.